Given below is one TCR beta chain in context. Its cognate antigen is unknown. TCRdb recomputed calls from the RACE reads with MiXCR, one row per CDR3 protein. The sample has 300,000 to 450,000 distinct CDR3 sequences; approximately 5.1% are singletons. This sample was included in a study of human T cells and chemical hapten exposure. V was clipped by 0 bases and J by 0 bases, with 6 bases between them. CDR1 and CDR2 (germline): LGHDT, YNNKEL (reference sequence). The CDR3 totals 15 residues. Findings and caveats of the study: Controls formed significantly fewer large CDR3 similarity clusters than expanded TCRs did.

Time point specified: pre-sensitization, week 0. The treatment denotes: therapeutic diphenylcyclopropenone sensitization with weekly scalp DPC. The rearrangement uses TRBV3-1 and TRBJ2-4; the D gene is possibly TRBD2 (5 bases). The source of this sequence is a woman between 45 and 65 years old with alopecia areata. Some clones in this sample may be carry-over from other donors' samples. This material consisted of whole blood, taken in connection with sensitization to the hapten diphenylcyclopropenone (DPC). The CDR3 nucleotides read TGTGCCAGCAGCCAAGAAACTAGAGCCAAAAACATTCAGTACTTC. This translates into CASSQETRAKNIQYF.